This T cell receptor beta chain is drawn from a study of T cell responses to AZD1222 COVID-19 vaccine. Findings of the study overall: Spike-specific TCR breadth and depth were elevated following two AZD1222 doses. Reportedly, nearly half the spike-specific TCRs target unmutated variant regions.

The germline gives CDR1 SGDLS, CDR2 YYNGEE. The CDR3 is 17 amino acids. V lost 4 bases, J lost 2 bases, and 20 bases lay in between. Regarding this clone: The antigen is undetermined.

Data came from immunoSEQ multiplex PCR; TCRdb stores just in-frame clones and leaves some out. Altogether about 110,000 clones are present, roughly 93% being singletons, with the ten largest covering 2.5% to 3.5%. The source material was peripheral blood, sampled 28 days after the second AZD1222 dose. The chain has TRBV9 and TRBJ2-3, with D possibly TRBD2 on 6 matching bases. This TCR was recovered from an adult who received the AZD1222 COVID-19 vaccine. CDR3 region: CASSLSPGLVNTDTQYF. The DNA for the CDR3 is TGTGCCAGCAGCCTCTCCCCGGGACTTGTAAACACAGATACGCAGTATTTT.